This entry features one TCR beta chain sequence. This entry belongs to a study of blood T cells in healthy people across ages. Primed by a sample-barcoded 5' primer and a J-beta primer mix, a second PCR proceeded for about 7 to 12 cycles. TCRdb redid the calling of the 5' RACE reads with MiXCR, one entry per CDR3 protein. The sample lists 1.5 million to 1.9 million distinct CDR3 sequences, roughly two fifths occurring once. The sequenced sample consisted of blood. The TCR originated in a woman aged 18 to 35 in good health.

CDR3 nucleotide sequence: TGCAGCGGCCGACAGGGGAATTCCTACGAGCAGTACTTC. Translating it yields CSGRQGNSYEQYF. This chain connects TRBV29-1 to TRBJ2-7; 8 bases agree with TRBD1. Germline values: CDR1 SQVTM, CDR2 ANQGSEA. The CDR3 extends over 13 amino acids. V lost 7 bases, J lost 1 base, and 6 bases stayed unmatched.